This is a list of T cell receptor beta chains from one sample in a study of blood T cells in healthy people across ages. TCRdb redid the calling of the 5' RACE reads with MiXCR, one entry per CDR3 protein. The sample has about 800,000 distinct CDR3 sequences; around 50% are singletons. The material sequenced was blood. The receptor set was obtained from a man aged 80 or over in good health. Both conserved end residues are part of each CDR3. D genes are given only for firm matches. A clone size is listed for some rows: how often the clone was seen (once, few, many), or a class if it is expanded.

V gene: TRBV3-1; J gene: TRBJ1-3; D gene: TRBD1; clone size: NA; CDR3 DNA: TGTGCCAGCAGCCTTCGACAGGGGGCAAGTGGAAACACCATATATTTT; CDR3 protein: CASSLRQGASGNTIYF
V gene: TRBV10-3; J gene: TRBJ2-7; D gene: NA; clone size: NA; CDR3 DNA: TGTGCCATCAGTGAGGGTGGGAGTCTCTACGAGCAGTACTTC; CDR3 protein: CAISEGGSLYEQYF
V gene: TRBV5-6; J gene: TRBJ2-2; D gene: NA; clone size: NA; CDR3 DNA: TGTGCCAGCAGCTCCCCACAGGGATTCGGCGGGGAGCTGTTTTTT; CDR3 protein: CASSSPQGFGGELFF
V gene: TRBV9; J gene: TRBJ2-7; D gene: TRBD2; clone size: few; CDR3 DNA: TGTGCCAGCAGCGTTGGGAGGGGATTATACGAGCAGTACTTC; CDR3 protein: CASSVGRGLYEQYF
V gene: TRBV12-3/TRBV12-4; J gene: TRBJ2-5; D gene: NA; clone size: few; CDR3 DNA: TGTGCCAGCAGACCCGGGACGGACGAGACCCAGTACTTC; CDR3 protein: CASRPGTDETQYF
V gene: TRBV28; J gene: TRBJ2-1; D gene: TRBD1; clone size: few; CDR3 DNA: TGTGCCAGCAGTTTTCTTAGGACAGGGGGCTTAAATGAGCAGTTCTTC; CDR3 protein: CASSFLRTGGLNEQFF
V gene: TRBV11-3; J gene: TRBJ2-1; D gene: NA; clone size: many; CDR3 DNA: TGTGCCAGCAGCTCCGCCATTGGGGGGGAGCAGTTCTTC; CDR3 protein: CASSSAIGGEQFF
V gene: TRBV20-1; J gene: TRBJ2-1; D gene: TRBD2; clone size: NA; CDR3 DNA: TGCAGTGCTAGAGATCTGCTAGCGGGAGAAATGGGGCATGAGCAGTTCTTC; CDR3 protein: CSARDLLAGEMGHEQFF
V gene: TRBV29-1; J gene: TRBJ2-3; D gene: NA; clone size: few; CDR3 DNA: TGCAGCGGAGATACGCAGTATTTT; CDR3 protein: CSGDTQYF
V gene: TRBV5-1; J gene: TRBJ2-1; D gene: TRBD2; clone size: few; CDR3 DNA: TGCGCCAGCAGCATCCAGGGACTAGCTTATGATGAGCAGTTCTTC; CDR3 protein: CASSIQGLAYDEQFF
V gene: TRBV27; J gene: TRBJ2-7; D gene: NA; clone size: NA; CDR3 DNA: TGTGCCAGCAGTTTACCGATCCAGGGTCCTTCCTACGAGCAGTACTTC; CDR3 protein: CASSLPIQGPSYEQYF
V gene: TRBV9; J gene: TRBJ2-2; D gene: TRBD1; clone size: many; CDR3 DNA: TGTGCCAGCAGCGTCCGGGACAGCAACACCGGGGAGCTGTTTTTT; CDR3 protein: CASSVRDSNTGELFF
V gene: TRBV28; J gene: TRBJ1-1; D gene: NA; clone size: once; CDR3 DNA: TGTGCCAGCAGTCAAGGGACCTGGAGTACTGAAGCTTTCTTT; CDR3 protein: CASSQGTWSTEAFF
V gene: TRBV7-2; J gene: TRBJ1-4; D gene: NA; clone size: NA; CDR3 DNA: TGTGCCAGCAGCCCAAAAGGGGGGGATAGTGAAAAACTGTTTTTT; CDR3 protein: CASSPKGGDSEKLFF
V gene: TRBV20-1; J gene: TRBJ2-2; D gene: NA; clone size: NA; CDR3 DNA: TGCAGTGCTAGAGCGGCCCGCGGCACCGGGGAGCTGTTTTTT; CDR3 protein: CSARAARGTGELFF
V gene: TRBV12-3/TRBV12-4; J gene: TRBJ1-1; D gene: NA; clone size: NA; CDR3 DNA: TGTGCCAGCAGTCTCAGGGTCCCTAACACTGAAGCTTTCTTT; CDR3 protein: CASSLRVPNTEAFF
V gene: TRBV20-1; J gene: TRBJ2-4; D gene: TRBD1; clone size: NA; CDR3 DNA: TGCAGTGCTAGCCTCCACAGGGGTGGGACCAAAAACATTCAGTACTTC; CDR3 protein: CSASLHRGGTKNIQYF